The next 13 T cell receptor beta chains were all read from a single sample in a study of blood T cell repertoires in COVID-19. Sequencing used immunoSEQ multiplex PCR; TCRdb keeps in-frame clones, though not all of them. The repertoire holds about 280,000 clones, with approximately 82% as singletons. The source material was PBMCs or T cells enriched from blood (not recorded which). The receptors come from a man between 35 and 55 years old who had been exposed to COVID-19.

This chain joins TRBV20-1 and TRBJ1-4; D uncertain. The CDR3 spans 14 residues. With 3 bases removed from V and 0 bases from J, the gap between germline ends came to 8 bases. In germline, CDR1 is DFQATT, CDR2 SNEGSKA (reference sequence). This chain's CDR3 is CSASGESTNEKLFF. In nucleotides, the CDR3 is TGCAGTGCTAGTGGAGAATCAACTAATGAAAAACTGTTTTTT.

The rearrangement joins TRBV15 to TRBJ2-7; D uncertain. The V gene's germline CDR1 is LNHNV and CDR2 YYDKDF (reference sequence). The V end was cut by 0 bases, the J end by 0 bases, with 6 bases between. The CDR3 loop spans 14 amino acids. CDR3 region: CATSRDPSSYEQYF. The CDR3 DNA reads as TGTGCCACCAGCAGAGATCCGTCCTCCTACGAGCAGTACTTC.

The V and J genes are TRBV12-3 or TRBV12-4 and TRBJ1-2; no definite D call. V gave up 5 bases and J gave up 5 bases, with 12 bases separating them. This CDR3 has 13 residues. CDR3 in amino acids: CASSRRVEYGYTF. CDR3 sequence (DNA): TGTGCCAGCAGTCGGAGGGTTGAGTATGGCTACACCTTC.

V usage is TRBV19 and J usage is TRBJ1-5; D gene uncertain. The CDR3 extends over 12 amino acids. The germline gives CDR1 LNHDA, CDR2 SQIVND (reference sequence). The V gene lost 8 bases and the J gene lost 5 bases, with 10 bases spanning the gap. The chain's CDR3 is CASSYADQPQHF. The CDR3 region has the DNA TGTGCCAGTTCCTATGCGGATCAGCCCCAGCATTTT. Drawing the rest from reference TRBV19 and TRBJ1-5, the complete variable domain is DGGITQSPKYLFRKEGQNVTLSCEQNLNHDAMYWYRQDPGQGLRLIYYSQIVNDFQKGDIAEGYSVSREKKESFPLTVTSAQKNPTAFYLCASSYADQPQHFGDGTRLSIL.

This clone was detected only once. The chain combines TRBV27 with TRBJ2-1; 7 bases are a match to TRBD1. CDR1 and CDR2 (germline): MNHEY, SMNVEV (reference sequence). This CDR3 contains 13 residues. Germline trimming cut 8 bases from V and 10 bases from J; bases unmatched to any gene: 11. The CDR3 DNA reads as TGTGCCAGCGGACAGGTTTTGAGCAGCGAGCAGTTCTTC. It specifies CASGQVLSSEQFF.

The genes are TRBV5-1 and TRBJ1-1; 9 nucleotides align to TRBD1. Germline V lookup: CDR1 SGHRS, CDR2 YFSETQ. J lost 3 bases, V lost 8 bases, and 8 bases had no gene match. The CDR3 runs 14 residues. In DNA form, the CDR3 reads TGCGCCAGTACCACAGGGGGCGCGGACACTGAAGCTTTCTTT. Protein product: CASTTGGADTEAFF.

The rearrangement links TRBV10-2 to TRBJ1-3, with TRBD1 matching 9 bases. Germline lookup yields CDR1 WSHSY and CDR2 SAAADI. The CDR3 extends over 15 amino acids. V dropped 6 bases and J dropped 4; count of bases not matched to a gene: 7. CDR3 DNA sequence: TGCGCCAGCAGCGCCGGGACAGGGTCGGGAAACACCATATATTTT. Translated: CASSAGTGSGNTIYF.

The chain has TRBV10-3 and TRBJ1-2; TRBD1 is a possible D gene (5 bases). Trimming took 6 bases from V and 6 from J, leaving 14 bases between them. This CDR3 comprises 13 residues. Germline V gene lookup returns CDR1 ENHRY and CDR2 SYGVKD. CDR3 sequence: CAIRPMGGDGYTF. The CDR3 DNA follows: TGTGCCATCAGGCCGATGGGAGGGGATGGCTACACCTTC.

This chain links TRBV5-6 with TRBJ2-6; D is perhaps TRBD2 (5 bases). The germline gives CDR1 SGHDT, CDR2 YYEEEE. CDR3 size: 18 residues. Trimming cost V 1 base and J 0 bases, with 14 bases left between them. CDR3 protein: CASSLLAADFSGANVLTF. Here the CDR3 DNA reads TGTGCCAGCAGCTTGCTGGCGGCGGACTTCTCTGGGGCCAACGTCCTGACTTTC.

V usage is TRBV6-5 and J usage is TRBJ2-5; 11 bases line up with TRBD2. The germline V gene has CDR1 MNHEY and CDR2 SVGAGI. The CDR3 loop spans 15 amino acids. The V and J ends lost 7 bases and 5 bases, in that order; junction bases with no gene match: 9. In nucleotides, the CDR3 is TGTGCCAGCAACCTCTTAGCGGGAGGGCCGGAGACCCAGTACTTC. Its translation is CASNLLAGGPETQYF.

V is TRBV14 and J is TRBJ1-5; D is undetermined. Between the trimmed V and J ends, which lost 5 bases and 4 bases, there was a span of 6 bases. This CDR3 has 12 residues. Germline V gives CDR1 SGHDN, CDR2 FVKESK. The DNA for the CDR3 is TGTGCCAGCAGCTCCCCGAATCAGCCCCAGCATTTT. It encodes CASSSPNQPQHF. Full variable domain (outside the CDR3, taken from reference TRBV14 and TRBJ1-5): EAGVTQFPSHSVIEKGQTVTLRCDPISGHDNLYWYRRVMGKEIKFLLHFVKESKQDESGMPNNRFLAERTGGTYSTLKVQPAELEDSGVYFCASSSPNQPQHFGDGTRLSIL.

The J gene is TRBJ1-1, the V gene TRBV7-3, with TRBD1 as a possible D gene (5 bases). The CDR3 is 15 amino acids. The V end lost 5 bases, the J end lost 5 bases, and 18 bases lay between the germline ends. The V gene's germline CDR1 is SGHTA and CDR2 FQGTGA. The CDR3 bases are TGTGCCAGCAGCCAGACCCGGGGGTACTTAACTGAAGCTTTCTTT. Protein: CASSQTRGYLTEAFF.

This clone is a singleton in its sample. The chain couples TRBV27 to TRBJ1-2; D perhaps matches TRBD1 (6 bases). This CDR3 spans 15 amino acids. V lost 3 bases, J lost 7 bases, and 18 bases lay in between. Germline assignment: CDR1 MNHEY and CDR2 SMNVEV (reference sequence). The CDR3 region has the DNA TGTGCCAGCAGTTTCTCTCAAACAGGGACCGTTGGCTACACCTTC. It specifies CASSFSQTGTVGYTF.